The sequence of this T cell receptor beta chain was determined in a study of OX40 agonist ivuxolimab in advanced cancers. About the study: Of mixed ages from 23 to 79 and averaging roughly 60 years, the group was roughly 83% male. Therapy given before enrollment (anti-PD-1, anti-PD-L1 or anti-CTLA-4) was allowed, and over 35% had some. Study observations and caveats: Part of the nonresponder group also had normalized T-cell clonal expansion that was low.

This clone has a single count. Its antigen is as yet unknown. TCRdb keeps only in-frame clones here, not all; method: immunoSEQ multiplex PCR. The repertoire consists of 40,000 to 60,000 clones, with around 81% occurring once and the leading ten covering 5.5% to 8%. Specimen: CD4+ or CD8+ T cells sorted from blood, collected in a trial of the OX40 agonist ivuxolimab. The source of this sequence is an adult with an advanced solid tumor such as melanoma, head and neck, liver or kidney cancer.

The CDR3 region is CASSPDPSGAPPYEQYF. The CDR3 nucleotides read TGTGCCAGCAGCCCCGACCCCTCAGGGGCGCCCCCCTACGAGCAGTACTTC. The gene calls are TRBV7-9 and TRBJ2-7; D is possibly TRBD1 (6 bases). From germline, CDR1 is SEHNR and CDR2 FQNEAQ (reference sequence). V was shortened by 5 bases and J by 2 bases, with 22 bases between the two germline ends. There are 17 residues in the CDR3. Filled out from reference TRBV7-9 and TRBJ2-7, the complete variable domain reads DTGVSQNPRHKITKRGQNVTFRCDPISEHNRLYWYRQTLGQGPEFLTYFQNEAQLEKSRLLSDRFSAERPKGSFSTLEIQRTEQGDSAMYLCASSPDPSGAPPYEQYFGPGTRLTVT.